This entry features one T cell receptor beta chain sequence. The source of the sample is a study of neurological immune-mediated disorders. Trimming took 1 base from V and 3 from J; bases not matched to a gene: 3. The length of the CDR3 is 15 residues. Germline loops: CDR1 SGHTA, CDR2 FQGNSA. 5'RACE generated cDNA with 10-nucleotide random UMIs. MiXCR, run by TCRdb on the 5' RACE reads, gives a single entry per CDR3 protein. The profile shows 60,000 to 90,000 distinct CDR3 sequences, 10% of them singletons. As for time point: longitudinal time-point 1 (baseline). The chain carries TRBV7-2 and TRBJ2-5, with 9 bases fitting TRBD2. Material: PBMCs. The origin of this receptor is a man aged 25 to 40 in good health. CDR3 sequence reads: CASSLVSGRKETQYF. CDR3 bases: TGTGCCAGCAGCTTAGTTAGCGGGAGAAAAGAGACCCAGTACTTC.